This TCR beta chain was recovered during a study of blood T cell repertoires in COVID-19 (TCRdb year 2020). Notes on the research overall: Samples covering the acute and convalescent phases of COVID-19 were provided by collaborators in the United States, Italy and Spain. The prospective study material was composed of cDNA or gDNA derived from T cells, B-cell-depleted T cells, or PBMCs. Subjects who had been exposed to COVID-19, were actively infected with it, or had recovered from it provided the deeply sampled blood TCRbeta repertoires that made up the dataset. The repertoires were made available in a free public database intended to serve as a resource for research on the immune response to SARS-CoV-2. Samples came from the ongoing ImmuneRACE study (first 160 participants) plus 1,254 subjects from 6 global collaborators. The sample metadata nearly always contained a de-identified subject ID, COVID-19 status, age in years and sex. HLA class I and class II types, where available, came from metadata supplied by the sample provider rather than from assay-based typing. The paper as a whole reports these results and caveats: Clinical and demographic metadata were provided uncurated, with the amount varying by source and participant.

To note about this clone: What antigen it recognizes has not been identified. Per-base qualities were not stored, and no clone one base away is much larger.

A second Seattle source provided samples from volunteer blood donors who had recovered from COVID-19. Each collaborating institution followed its own protocols to collect whole blood in K2EDTA tubes. Collaborator samples were shipped for TCRbeta analysis as frozen whole blood, isolated PBMCs, or DNA extracted from either sample type. TCRbeta CDR3 regions were amplified from genomic DNA using the immunoSEQ Assay, a bias-controlled multiplex PCR. On the authors' methods: Nucleated cell counts per sample were estimated from amplification of reference gene primers within the assay. To quantify the absolute abundance of each unique TCRbeta CDR3 rearrangement, sequence reads were collapsed and filtered. For each sample, productive Simpson clonality was calculated by taking the square root of Simpson's diversity index across productive rearrangements. TCRdb carries this immuneACCESS record with in-frame sequences only. Its versions omit some clonotypes, under half of them owing to an unresolved V gene in the studies checked, with the rest unexplained. From that table come the V and J calls and clone size; the DNA was used to work out D and trimming. The sample includes some 150,000 clones, with about 85% observed a single time. The top ten hold roughly 1.1% of the sample.

The clonotype comes from a man in his 60s who had recovered from COVID-19. What was sequenced was peripheral blood.

The nucleotide sequence reads TGTGCCAGCAGCTCAGGGGACCGGGACAGGGGTCGGTACACTGAAGCTTTCTTT. It specifies CASSSGDRDRGRYTEAFF. The chain is encoded by TRBV11-3 joined to TRBJ1-1, and 10 junction bases match TRBD1. The CDR3 starts with the cysteine, ends with the phenylalanine, and has 18 residues. Only the CDR3 part of the read is kept: 54 bases, read in frame from the first base. Based on the germline V gene, the CDR1 and CDR2 sequences are SGHNT and YENEEA. Ends trimmed: V by 4 bases, J by 3 bases; bases unmatched to a gene: 14.